The clone carrying this TCR beta chain was recorded at least ten times. Antigen: not known. MiXCR was used by TCRdb to re-call the PCR reads. The sample carries 30,000 to 35,000 clones, just under 30% recorded once. Ahead of thyroid surgery, no patient had received treatment of any kind. This entry belongs to a study of metastatic and nonmetastatic thyroid tumors. Study observations and caveats: Benign nodules reportedly had significantly lower TCR beta diversity than malignant thyroid tumors in blood and tumor.

V lost 2 bases to trimming and J lost 5 bases; unmatched junction nucleotides: 8. The CDR3 loop spans 15 amino acids. From germline, CDR1 is LNHNV and CDR2 YYDKDF (reference sequence). This clonotype was sampled from a female donor with papillary thyroid cancer or a benign thyroid nodule (not recorded which). Some clones in this sample may be carry-over from other donors' samples. Sequencing was done on a sample of blood. The rearrangement links TRBV15 to TRBJ2-5, with TRBD2 identical over 7 bases. CDR3 DNA sequence: TGTGCCACCAGCAGAATAGCGGGCCAAGTGGAGACCCAGTACTTC. Its translation: CATSRIAGQVETQYF.